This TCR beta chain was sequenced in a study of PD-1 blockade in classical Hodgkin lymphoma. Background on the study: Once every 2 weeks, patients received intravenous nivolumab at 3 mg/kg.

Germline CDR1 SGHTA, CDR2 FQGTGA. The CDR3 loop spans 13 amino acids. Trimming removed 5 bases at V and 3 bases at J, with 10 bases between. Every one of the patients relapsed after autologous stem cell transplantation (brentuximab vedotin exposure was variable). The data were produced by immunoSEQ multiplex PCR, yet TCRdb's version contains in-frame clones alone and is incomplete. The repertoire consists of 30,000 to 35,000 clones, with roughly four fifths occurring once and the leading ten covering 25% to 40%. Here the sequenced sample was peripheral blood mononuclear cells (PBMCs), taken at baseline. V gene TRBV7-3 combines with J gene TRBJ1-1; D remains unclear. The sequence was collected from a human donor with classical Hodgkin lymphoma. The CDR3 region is CASSQQADTEAFF. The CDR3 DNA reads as TGTGCCAGCAGCCAGCAGGCGGACACTGAAGCTTTCTTT.